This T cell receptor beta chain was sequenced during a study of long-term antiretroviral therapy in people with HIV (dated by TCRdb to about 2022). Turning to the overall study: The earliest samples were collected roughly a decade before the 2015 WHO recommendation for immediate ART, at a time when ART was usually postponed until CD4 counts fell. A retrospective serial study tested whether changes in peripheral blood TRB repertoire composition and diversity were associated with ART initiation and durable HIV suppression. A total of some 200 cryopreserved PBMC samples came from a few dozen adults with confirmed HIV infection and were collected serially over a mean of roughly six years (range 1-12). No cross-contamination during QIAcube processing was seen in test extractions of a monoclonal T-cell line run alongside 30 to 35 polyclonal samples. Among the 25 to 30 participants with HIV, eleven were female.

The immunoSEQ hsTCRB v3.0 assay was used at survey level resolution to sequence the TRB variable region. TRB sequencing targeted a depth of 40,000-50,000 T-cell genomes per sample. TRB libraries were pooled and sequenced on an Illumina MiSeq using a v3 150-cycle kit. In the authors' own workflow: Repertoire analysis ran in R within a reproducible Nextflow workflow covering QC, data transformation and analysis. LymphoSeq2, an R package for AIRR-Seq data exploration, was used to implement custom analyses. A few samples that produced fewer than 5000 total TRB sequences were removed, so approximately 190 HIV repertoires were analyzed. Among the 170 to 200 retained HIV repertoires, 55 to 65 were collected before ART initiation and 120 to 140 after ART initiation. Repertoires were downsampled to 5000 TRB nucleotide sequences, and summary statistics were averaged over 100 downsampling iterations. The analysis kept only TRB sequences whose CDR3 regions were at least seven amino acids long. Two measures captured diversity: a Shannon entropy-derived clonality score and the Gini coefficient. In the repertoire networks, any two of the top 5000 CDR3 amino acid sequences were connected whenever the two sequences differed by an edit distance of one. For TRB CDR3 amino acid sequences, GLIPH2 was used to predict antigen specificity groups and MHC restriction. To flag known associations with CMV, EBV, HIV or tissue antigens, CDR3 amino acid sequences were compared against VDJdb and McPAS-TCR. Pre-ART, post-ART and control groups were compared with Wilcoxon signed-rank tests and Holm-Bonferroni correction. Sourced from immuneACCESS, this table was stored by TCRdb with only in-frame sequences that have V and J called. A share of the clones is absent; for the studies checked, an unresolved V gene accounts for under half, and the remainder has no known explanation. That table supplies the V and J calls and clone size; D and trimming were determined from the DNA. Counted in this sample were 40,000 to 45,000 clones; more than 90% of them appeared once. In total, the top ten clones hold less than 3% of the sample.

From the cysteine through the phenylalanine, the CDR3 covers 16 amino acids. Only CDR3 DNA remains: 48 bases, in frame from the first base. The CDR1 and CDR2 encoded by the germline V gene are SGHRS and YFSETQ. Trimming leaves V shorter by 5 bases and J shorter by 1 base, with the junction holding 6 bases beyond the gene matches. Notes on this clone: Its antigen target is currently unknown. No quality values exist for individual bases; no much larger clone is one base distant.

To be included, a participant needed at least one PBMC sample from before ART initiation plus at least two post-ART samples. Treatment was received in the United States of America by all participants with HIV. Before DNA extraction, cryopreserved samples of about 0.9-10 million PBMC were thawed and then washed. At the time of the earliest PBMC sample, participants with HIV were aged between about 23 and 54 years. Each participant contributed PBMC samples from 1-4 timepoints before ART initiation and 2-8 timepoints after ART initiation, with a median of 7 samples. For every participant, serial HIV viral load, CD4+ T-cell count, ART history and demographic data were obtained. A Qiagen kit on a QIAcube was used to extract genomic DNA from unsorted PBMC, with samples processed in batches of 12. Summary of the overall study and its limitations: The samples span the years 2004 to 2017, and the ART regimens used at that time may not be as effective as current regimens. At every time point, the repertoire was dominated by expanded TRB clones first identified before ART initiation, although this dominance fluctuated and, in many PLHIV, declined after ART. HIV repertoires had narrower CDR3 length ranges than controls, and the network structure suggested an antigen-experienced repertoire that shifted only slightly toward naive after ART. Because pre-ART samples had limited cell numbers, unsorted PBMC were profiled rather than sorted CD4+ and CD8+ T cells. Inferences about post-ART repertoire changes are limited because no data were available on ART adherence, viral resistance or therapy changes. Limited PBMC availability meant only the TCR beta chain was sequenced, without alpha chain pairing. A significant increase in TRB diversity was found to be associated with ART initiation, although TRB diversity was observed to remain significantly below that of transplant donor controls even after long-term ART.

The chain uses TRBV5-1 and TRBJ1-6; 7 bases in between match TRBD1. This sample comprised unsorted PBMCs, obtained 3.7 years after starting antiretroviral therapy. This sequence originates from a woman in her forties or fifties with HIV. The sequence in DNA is TGCGCCAGCAGGTCGGGGGACAGATCCTATAATTCACCCCTCCACTTT. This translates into CASRSGDRSYNSPLHF.